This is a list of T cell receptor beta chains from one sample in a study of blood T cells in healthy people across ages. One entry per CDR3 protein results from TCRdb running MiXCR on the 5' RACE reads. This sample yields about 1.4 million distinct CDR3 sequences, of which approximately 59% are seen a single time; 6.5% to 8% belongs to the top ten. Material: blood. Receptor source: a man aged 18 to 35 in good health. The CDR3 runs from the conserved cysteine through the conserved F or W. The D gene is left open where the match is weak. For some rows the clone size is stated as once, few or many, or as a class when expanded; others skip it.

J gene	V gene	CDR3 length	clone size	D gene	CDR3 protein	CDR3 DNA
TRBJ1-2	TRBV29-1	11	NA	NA	CSVAANYGYTF	TGCAGCGTTGCTGCTAACTATGGCTACACCTTC
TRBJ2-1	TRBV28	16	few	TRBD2	CASSNPGLAGDGEQFF	TGTGCCAGCAGTAACCCCGGACTAGCGGGAGACGGTGAGCAGTTCTTC
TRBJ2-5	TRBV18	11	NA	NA	CASSLQGAQYF	TGTGCCAGCTCACTCCAAGGGGCCCAGTACTTC
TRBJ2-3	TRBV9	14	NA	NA	CASSVVEGPDTQYF	TGTGCCAGCAGCGTAGTTGAGGGGCCAGATACGCAGTATTTT
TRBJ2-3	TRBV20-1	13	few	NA	CSARVDSTDTQYF	TGCAGTGCTAGAGTTGATTCCACAGATACGCAGTATTTT
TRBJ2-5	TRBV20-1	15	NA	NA	CSARAGTQLRETQYF	TGCAGTGCTAGAGCCGGGACTCAACTCCGAGAGACCCAGTACTTC
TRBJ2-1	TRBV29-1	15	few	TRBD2	CSTESSGLRMDEQFF	TGCAGCACCGAATCTAGCGGGTTGAGAATGGATGAGCAGTTCTTC
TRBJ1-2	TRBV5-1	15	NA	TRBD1	CASSQIQGADYGYTF	TGCGCCAGCAGCCAAATCCAGGGGGCAGACTATGGCTACACCTTC
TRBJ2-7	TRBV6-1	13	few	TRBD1	CASSRDREDEQYF	TGTGCCAGCAGCCGGGACAGGGAGGACGAGCAGTACTTC
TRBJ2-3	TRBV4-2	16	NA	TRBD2	CASSQETSEETDTQYF	TGTGCCAGCAGCCAAGAGACTAGCGAGGAGACAGATACGCAGTATTTT
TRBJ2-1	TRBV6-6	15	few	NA	CASSYGGGDYNEQFF	TGTGCCAGCAGTTACGGAGGGGGGGACTACAATGAGCAGTTCTTC
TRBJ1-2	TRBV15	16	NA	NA	CATSRLGGYGTYGYTF	TGTGCCACCAGCAGGTTAGGGGGATACGGGACCTATGGCTACACCTTC
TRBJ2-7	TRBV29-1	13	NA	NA	CSVNRESSYEQYF	TGCAGCGTGAACAGAGAATCCTCCTACGAGCAGTACTTC